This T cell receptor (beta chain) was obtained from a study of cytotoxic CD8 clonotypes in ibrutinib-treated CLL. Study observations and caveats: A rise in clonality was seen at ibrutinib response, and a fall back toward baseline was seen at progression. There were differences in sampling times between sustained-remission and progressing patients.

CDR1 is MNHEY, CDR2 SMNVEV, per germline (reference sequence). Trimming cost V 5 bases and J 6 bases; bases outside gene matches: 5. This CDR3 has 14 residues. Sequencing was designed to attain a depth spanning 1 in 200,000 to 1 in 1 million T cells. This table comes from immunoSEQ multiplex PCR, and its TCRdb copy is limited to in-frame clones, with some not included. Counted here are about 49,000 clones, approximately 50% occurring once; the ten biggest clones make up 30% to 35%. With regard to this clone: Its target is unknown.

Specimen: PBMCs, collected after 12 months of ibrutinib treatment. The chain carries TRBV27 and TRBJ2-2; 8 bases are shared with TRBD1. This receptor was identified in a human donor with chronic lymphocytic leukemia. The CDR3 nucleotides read TGTGCCAGCAGTCCCGACAGGGGCTCCGGGGAGCTGTTTTTT. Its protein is CASSPDRGSGELFF.